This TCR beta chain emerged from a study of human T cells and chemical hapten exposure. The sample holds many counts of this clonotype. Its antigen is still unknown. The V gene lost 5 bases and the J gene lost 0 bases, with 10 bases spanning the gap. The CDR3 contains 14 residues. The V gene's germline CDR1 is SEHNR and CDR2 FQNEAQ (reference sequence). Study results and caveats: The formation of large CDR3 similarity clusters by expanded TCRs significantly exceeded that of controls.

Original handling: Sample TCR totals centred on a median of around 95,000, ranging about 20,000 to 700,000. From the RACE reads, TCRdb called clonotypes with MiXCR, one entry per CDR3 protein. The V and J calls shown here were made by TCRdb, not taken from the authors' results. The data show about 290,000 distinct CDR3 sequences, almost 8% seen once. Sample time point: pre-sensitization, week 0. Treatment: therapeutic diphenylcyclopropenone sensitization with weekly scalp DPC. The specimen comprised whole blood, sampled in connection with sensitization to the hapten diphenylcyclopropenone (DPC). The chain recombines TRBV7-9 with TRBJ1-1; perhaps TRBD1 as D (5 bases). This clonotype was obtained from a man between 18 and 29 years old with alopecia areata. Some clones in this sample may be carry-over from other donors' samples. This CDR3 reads CASSRGGVNTEAFF. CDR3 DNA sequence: TGTGCCAGCAGCAGGGGAGGGGTGAACACTGAAGCTTTCTTT.